This TCR beta chain was captured by sequencing in a study of cytomegalovirus exposure and HLA in healthy donors. Study-wide results and limits: It is likely that the observed cluster of highly shared sequence variants was a sequencing artifact. Cytomegalovirus-associated TCR beta chains were listed, numbering over 150. Specificity of a few CMV-associated chains for CMV antigens was verified in vitro. An assumption of roughly uniform sequencing depth across donors underlay the presence/absence analyses.

The CDR3 extends over 17 amino acids. The V end was cut by 2 bases, the J end by 3 bases, with 20 bases between. The V gene's germline CDR1 is SGDLS and CDR2 YYNGEE. In the case of this clone: Antigen specificity is unknown.

With 60 Vbeta and 13 Jbeta primers, the PCR was carried out. Sequencing was performed with immunoSEQ multiplex PCR; in TCRdb, only in-frame clones are kept and a portion is missing. This sample's clone table lists tens of thousands of clones. Material for sequencing was PBMCs. This clonotype was obtained from a female donor in good health and CMV-seronegative. The chain recombines TRBV9 with TRBJ2-5; D possibly corresponds to TRBD1 (6 bases). The CDR3, as DNA: TGTGCCAGCAGCGTCACCGGGGACATTGGACTGGAAGAGACCCAGTACTTC. Translated, it gives CASSVTGDIGLEETQYF.